The source of this TCR beta chain is a study of beta chain features in type 1 diabetes. What was sequenced were expressed TCRB transcripts, since all of the isolated RNA had been reverse transcribed. Profiling relied on immunoSEQ multiplex PCR, and the TCRdb table lists in-frame clones only, not all of them. The sample includes approximately 260,000 clones, 24% of them seen just once. Whole-study results and caveats: Shortening that was moderate but significant affected the TCRB CDR3s of Type 1 diabetes patients in all four CD4+ subsets. Healthy donors had naive, central memory and Treg TCRB repertoires that appeared less similar than those seen among patients. PCR could preferentially amplify shorter templates, alike in patients and controls.

Germline-derived CDR1 and CDR2 are DFQATT and SNEGSKA (reference sequence). Between the trimmed V and J ends, which lost 3 bases and 7 bases, there was a span of 6 bases. CDR3 size: 11 residues. Sorting with CD45RO/CCR7/CD25/CD127/CD95/CD27 yielded naive, central memory, regulatory and stem-like memory CD4+ cells. Points on this clone: The antigen remains unidentified.

The rearrangement joins TRBV20-1 to TRBJ2-2; D is uncertain. Sequenced material: naive CD4+ T cells from blood. This clonotype originated in a woman between 25 and 40 years old with type 1 diabetes. The CDR3 DNA is TGCAGTGCTAGTAACTACGGGGAGCTGTTTTTT. This sequence encodes CSASNYGELFF.